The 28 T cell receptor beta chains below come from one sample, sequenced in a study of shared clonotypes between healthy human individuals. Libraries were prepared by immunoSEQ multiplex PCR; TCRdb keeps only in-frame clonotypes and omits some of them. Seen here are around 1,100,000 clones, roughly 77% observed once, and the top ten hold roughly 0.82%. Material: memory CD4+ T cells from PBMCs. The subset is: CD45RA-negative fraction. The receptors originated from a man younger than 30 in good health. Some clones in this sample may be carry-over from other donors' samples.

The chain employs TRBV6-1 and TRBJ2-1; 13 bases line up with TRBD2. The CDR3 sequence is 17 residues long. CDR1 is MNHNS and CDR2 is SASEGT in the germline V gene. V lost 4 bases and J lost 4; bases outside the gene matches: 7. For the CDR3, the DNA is TGTGCCAGCAGTGGGGGGAGGACTAGCGGGAGATACAATGAGCAGTTCTTC. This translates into CASSGGRTSGRYNEQFF.

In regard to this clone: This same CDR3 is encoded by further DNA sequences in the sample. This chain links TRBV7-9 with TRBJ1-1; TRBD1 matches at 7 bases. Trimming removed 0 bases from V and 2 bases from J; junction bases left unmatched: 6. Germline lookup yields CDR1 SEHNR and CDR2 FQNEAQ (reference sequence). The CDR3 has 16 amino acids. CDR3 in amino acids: CASSLARDSSNTEAFF. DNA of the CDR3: TGTGCCAGCAGCTTAGCACGGGACAGCTCAAACACTGAAGCTTTCTTT.

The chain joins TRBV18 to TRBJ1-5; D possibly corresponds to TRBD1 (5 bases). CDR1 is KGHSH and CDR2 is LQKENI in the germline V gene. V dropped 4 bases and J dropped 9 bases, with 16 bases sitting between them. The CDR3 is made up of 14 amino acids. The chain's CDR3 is CASSLGGQGPPQHF. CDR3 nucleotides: TGTGCCAGCTCACTGGGCGGGCAGGGCCCGCCCCAGCATTTT.

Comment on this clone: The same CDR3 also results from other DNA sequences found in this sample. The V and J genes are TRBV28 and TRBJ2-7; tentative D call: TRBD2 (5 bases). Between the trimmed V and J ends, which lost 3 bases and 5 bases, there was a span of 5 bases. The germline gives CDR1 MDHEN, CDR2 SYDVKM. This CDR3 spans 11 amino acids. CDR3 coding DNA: TGTGCCAGCAGTTTGAGGGACGAGCAGTACTTC. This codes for CASSLRDEQYF.

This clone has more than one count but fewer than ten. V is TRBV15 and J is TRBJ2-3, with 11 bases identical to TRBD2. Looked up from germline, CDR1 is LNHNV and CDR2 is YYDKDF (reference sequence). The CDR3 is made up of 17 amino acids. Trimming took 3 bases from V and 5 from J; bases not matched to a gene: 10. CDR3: CATSSGLLAGVGDTQYF. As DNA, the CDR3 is TGTGCCACCAGCAGCGGGTTACTAGCGGGAGTGGGAGATACGCAGTATTTT. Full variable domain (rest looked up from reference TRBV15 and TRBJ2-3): DAMVIQNPRYQVTQFGKPVTLSCSQTLNHNVMYWYQQKSSQAPKLLFHYYDKDFNNEADTPDNFQSRRPNTSFCFLDIRSPGLGDTAMYLCATSSGLLAGVGDTQYFGPGTRLTVL.

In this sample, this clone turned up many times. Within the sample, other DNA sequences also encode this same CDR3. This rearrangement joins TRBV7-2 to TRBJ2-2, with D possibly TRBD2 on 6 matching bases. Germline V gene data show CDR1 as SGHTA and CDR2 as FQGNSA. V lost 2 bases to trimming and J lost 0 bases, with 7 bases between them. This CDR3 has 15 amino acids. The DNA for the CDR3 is TGTGCCAGCAGCTTACCGGGAGCGAACACCGGGGAGCTGTTTTTT. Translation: CASSLPGANTGELFF.

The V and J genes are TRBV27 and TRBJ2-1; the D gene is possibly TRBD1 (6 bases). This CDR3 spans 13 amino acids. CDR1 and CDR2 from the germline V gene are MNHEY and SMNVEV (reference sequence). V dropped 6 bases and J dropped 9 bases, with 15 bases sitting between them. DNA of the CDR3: TGTGCCAGCAGCAAGGGGGACCTTAGTGAGCAGTTCTTC. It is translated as CASSKGDLSEQFF.

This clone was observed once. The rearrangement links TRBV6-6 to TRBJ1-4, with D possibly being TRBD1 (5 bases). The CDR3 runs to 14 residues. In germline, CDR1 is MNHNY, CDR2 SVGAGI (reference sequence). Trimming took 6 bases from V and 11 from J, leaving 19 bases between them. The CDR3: CASRPQGAELKLFF. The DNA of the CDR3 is TGTGCCAGCAGGCCCCAGGGCGCCGAACTCAAACTGTTTTTT.

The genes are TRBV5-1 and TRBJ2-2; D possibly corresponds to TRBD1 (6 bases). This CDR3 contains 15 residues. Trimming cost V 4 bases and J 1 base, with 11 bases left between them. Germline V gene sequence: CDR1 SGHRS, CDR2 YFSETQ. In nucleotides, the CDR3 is TGCGCCAGCAGCACCCAGACAGGGAACACCGGGGAGCTGTTTTTT. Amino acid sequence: CASSTQTGNTGELFF. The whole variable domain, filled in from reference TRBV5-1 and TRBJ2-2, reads KAGVTQTPRYLIKTRGQQVTLSCSPISGHRSVSWYQQTPGQGLQFLFEYFSETQRNKGNFPGRFSGRQFSNSRSEMNVSTLELGDSALYLCASSTQTGNTGELFFGEGSRLTVL.

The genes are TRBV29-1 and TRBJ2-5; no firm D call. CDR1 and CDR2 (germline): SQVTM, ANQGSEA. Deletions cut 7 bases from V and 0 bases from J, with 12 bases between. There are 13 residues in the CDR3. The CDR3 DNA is TGCAGCGCTCGCCAACCGTACCAAGAGACCCAGTACTTC. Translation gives CSARQPYQETQYF.

This chain's CDR3 is CASSQLAGVAKNIQYF. CDR3 nucleotide sequence: TGTGCCAGCAGTCAACTAGCGGGAGTGGCCAAAAACATTCAGTACTTC. The V and J genes are TRBV28 and TRBJ2-4; 11 bases match TRBD2. The CDR3 spans 16 residues. Germline V gives CDR1 MDHEN, CDR2 SYDVKM. J lost 1 base, V lost 5 bases, and 4 bases had no gene match.

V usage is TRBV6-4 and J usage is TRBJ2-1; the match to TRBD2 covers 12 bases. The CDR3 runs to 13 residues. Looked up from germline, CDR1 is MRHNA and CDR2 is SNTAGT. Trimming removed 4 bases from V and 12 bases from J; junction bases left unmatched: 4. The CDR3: CASSATSGSSQFF. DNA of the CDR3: TGTGCCAGCAGTGCGACTAGCGGGAGCTCGCAGTTCTTC.

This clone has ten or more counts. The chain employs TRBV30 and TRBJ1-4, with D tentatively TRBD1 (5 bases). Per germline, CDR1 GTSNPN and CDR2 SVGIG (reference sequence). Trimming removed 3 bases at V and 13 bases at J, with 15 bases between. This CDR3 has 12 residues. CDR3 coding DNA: TGTGCCTGGAGCGAGCAACAGGATCCACTGTTTTTT. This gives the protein CAWSEQQDPLFF.

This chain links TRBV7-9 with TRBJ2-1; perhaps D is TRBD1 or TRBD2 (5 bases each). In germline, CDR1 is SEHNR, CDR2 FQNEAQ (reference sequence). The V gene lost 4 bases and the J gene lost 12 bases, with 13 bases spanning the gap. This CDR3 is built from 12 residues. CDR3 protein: CASSSGALGQFF. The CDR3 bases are TGTGCCAGCAGCTCCGGGGCCCTAGGGCAGTTCTTC.

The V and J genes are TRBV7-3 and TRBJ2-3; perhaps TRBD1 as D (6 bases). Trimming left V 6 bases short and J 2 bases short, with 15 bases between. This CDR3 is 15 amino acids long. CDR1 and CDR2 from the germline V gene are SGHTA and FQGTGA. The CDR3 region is CASSLGAGTTDTQYF. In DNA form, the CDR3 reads TGTGCCAGCAGTCTGGGGGCAGGGACCACAGATACGCAGTATTTT.

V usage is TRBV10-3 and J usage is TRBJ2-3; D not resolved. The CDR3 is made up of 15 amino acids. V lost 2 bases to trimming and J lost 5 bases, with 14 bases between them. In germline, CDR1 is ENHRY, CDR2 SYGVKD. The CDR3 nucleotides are TGTGCCATCAGTGAGAAGGTTGCGGTGTTAGATACGCAGTATTTT. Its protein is CAISEKVAVLDTQYF.

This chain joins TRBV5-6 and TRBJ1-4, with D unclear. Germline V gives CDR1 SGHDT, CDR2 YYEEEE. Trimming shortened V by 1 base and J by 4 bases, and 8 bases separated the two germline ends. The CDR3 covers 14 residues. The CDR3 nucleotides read TGTGCCAGCAGCTTGTACCAGGATAATGAAAAACTGTTTTTT. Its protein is CASSLYQDNEKLFF.

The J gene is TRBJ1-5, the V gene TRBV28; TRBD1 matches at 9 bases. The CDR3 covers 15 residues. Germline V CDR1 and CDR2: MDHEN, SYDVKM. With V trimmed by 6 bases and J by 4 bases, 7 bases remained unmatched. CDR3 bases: TGTGCCAGCAGCCCGACCGGGACAGGGAATCAGCCCCAGCATTTT. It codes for CASSPTGTGNQPQHF. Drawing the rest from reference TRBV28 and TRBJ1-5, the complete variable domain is DVKVTQSSRYLVKRTGEKVFLECVQDMDHENMFWYRQDPGLGLRLIYFSYDVKMKEKGDIPEGYSVSREKKERFSLILESASTNQTSMYLCASSPTGTGNQPQHFGDGTRLSIL.

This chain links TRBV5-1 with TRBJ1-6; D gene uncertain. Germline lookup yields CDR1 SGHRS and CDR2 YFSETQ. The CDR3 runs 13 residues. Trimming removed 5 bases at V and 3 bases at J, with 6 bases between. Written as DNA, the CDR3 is TGCGCCAGCAGGTTGAACTATAATTCACCCCTCCACTTT. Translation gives CASRLNYNSPLHF.

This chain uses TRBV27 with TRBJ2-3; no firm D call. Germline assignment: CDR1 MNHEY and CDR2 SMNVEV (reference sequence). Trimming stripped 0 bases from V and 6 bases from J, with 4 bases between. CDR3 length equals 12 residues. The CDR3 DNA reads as TGTGCCAGCAGTTTATCGGGGGATACGCAGTATTTT. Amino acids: CASSLSGDTQYF.

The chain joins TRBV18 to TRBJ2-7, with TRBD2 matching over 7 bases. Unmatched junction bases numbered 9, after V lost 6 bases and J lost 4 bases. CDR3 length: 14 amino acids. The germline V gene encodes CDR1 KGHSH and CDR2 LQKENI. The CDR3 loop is CASSPGGGDYEQYF. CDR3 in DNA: TGTGCCAGCTCCCCCGGGGGAGGGGATTACGAGCAGTACTTC. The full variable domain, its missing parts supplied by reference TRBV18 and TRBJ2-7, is NAGVMQNPRHLVRRRGQEARLRCSPMKGHSHVYWYRQLPEEGLKFMVYLQKENIIDESGMPKERFSAEFPKEGPSILRIQQVVRGDSAAYFCASSPGGGDYEQYFGPGTRLTVT.

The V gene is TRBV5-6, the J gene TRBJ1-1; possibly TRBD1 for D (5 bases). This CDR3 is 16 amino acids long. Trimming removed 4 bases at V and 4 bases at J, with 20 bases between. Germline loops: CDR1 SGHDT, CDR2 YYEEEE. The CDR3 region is CASSANPSRRGTEAFF. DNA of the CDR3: TGTGCCAGCAGCGCTAACCCGTCCCGAAGGGGCACTGAAGCTTTCTTT.

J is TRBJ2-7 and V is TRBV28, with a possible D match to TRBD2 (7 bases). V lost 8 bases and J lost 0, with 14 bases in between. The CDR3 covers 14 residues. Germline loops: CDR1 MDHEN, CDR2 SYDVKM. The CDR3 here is CASAGAPYSYEQYF. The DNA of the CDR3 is TGTGCCAGCGCGGGGGCCCCCTACTCCTACGAGCAGTACTTC.

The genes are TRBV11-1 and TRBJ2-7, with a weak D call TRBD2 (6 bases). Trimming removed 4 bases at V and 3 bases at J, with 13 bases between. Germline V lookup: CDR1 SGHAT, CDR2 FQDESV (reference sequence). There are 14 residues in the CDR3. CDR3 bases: TGTGCCAGCAGCTCCCATCGGAGGGGCTACGAGCAGTACTTC. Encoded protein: CASSSHRRGYEQYF. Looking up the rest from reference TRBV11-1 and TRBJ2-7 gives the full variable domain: EAEVAQSPRYKITEKSQAVAFWCDPISGHATLYWYRQILGQGPELLVQFQDESVVDDSQLPKDRFSAERLKGVDSTLKIQPAELGDSAMYLCASSSHRRGYEQYFGPGTRLTVT.

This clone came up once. The DNA of the CDR3 is TGTGCCAGTAGTATATCGTGGGGAGGCGAGCAGTACTTC. This codes for CASSISWGGEQYF. The gene calls are TRBV19 and TRBJ2-7, with TRBD2 as a possible D gene (6 bases). V was clipped by 2 bases and J by 6 bases, with 11 bases between them. There are 13 residues in the CDR3. CDR1 LNHDA and CDR2 SQIVND come from the germline V gene (reference sequence).

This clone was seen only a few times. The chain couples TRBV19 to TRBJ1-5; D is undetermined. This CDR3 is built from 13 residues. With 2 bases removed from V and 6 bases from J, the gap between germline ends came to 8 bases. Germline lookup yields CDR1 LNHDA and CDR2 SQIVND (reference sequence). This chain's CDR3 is CASSIKVSQPQHF. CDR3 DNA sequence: TGTGCCAGTAGTATAAAGGTAAGTCAGCCCCAGCATTTT.

CDR3 coding DNA: TGTGCCAGCAGTACCCTAACCTATCAGCCCCAGCATTTT. This codes for CASSTLTYQPQHF. The chain combines TRBV6-5 with TRBJ1-5, with D hard to call. V was cut by 5 bases and J by 5 bases, with 10 bases left in between. Germline CDR1 reads MNHEY; CDR2 reads SVGAGI. This CDR3 contains 13 residues.

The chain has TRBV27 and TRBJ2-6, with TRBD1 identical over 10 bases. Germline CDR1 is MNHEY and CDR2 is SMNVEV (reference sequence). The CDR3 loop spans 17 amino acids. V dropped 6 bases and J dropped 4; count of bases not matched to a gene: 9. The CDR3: CASSSGQGLMGANVLTF. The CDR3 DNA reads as TGTGCCAGCAGCTCGGGACAGGGGCTAATGGGGGCCAACGTCCTGACTTTC.